This entry features one TCR beta chain sequence. Mismatch with germline at one junction end may stem from a read error. This entry belongs to a study of tumor T cells in aggressive B-cell lymphoma. Per the germline V gene, CDR1 is SGDLS and CDR2 is YYNGEE. CDR3 size: 15 residues. Assay: immunoSEQ multiplex PCR; the TCRdb copy retains only in-frame clones and omits some. Among 3,900 or so clones listed, roughly 89% were seen once. The chain links TRBV9 to TRBJ2-2, with D possibly being TRBD2 (6 bases). Input material: tumor tissue. The sequence came from an adult with diffuse large B cell lymphoma. The CDR3 loop reads CASSVAGANAGELFF. The DNA of the CDR3 is TGTGCCAGCAGCGTAGCGGGAGCGAACGCCGGGGAGCTGTTTTTT.